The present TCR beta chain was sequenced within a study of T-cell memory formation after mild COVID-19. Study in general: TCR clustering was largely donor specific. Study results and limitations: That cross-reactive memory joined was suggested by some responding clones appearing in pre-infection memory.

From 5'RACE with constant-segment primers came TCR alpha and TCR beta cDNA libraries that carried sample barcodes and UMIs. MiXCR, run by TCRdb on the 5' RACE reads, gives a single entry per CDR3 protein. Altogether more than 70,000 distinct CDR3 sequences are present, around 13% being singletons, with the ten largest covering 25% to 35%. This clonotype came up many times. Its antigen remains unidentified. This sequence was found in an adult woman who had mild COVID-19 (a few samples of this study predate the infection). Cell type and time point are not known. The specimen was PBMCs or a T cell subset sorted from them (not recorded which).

The CDR3 loop reads CASSARLGGSTDTQYF. CDR3 DNA: TGTGCCAGCAGCGCCCGATTGGGGGGGAGCACAGATACGCAGTATTTT. The chain carries TRBV9 and TRBJ2-3, with TRBD2 matching 7 bases. Germline CDR1 reads SGDLS; CDR2 reads YYNGEE. Trimming cost V 3 bases and J 0 bases; bases outside gene matches: 7. The CDR3 runs to 16 residues.